Listed here are 28 T cell receptor beta chains from one sample, sequenced in a study of CD8+ T cells in alopecia areata (dated by TCRdb to about 2018). The time point label, as the study defines it: baseline before oral tofacitinib. Library creation used the immunoSEQ multiplex PCR assay. To provide template for TCR sequencing, every sample had RNA extracted and reverse transcribed into cDNA. TCRdb retrieved this table from immuneACCESS and kept in-frame rearrangements only. Not all clones are present; in checked studies, unresolved V genes account for under half, and no reason is known for the remainder. This sample comprises about 180,000 clones, around 50% of them detected only once. Approximately 15% of the sample is held by the ten biggest clonotypes. The material was CD4+ T cells sorted from blood, obtained at week 0. These receptors came from a human donor with alopecia areata.

This clone has a count of ten or more. V and J are TRBV7-8 and TRBJ1-5; TRBD1 matches 9 bases. The J segment lost 0 bases and the V segment lost 5 bases, leaving 5 bases of the junction unmatched. CDR1 is SGHVS, CDR2 FQNEAQ, per germline. The CDR3 covers 16 residues. CDR3 amino acids: CASSPGTGLSNQPQHF. Here the CDR3 DNA reads TGTGCCAGCAGCCCAGGGACAGGGCTTAGCAATCAGCCCCAGCATTTT.

This chain connects TRBV30 to TRBJ1-2; unclear D gene. CDR3 length equals 13 residues. V lost 4 bases and J lost 3, with 12 bases in between. Germline V gene data show CDR1 as GTSNPN and CDR2 as SVGIG (reference sequence). CDR3 protein: CAWIKPFDYGYTF. In DNA form, the CDR3 reads TGTGCCTGGATAAAACCTTTCGACTATGGCTACACCTTC.

This chain joins TRBV29-1 and TRBJ2-7, with a possible D match to TRBD1 (6 bases). V dropped 4 bases and J dropped 2 bases, with 12 bases sitting between them. Germline V gives CDR1 SQVTM, CDR2 ANQGSEA. This CDR3 contains 13 residues. CDR3 in amino acids: CSVARQATYEQYF. CDR3 coding DNA: TGCAGCGTTGCCCGACAGGCTACCTACGAGCAGTACTTC.

The rearrangement joins TRBV29-1 to TRBJ2-1; no definite D call. The V and J ends lost 5 bases and 5 bases respectively, with 16 bases between them. Germline loops: CDR1 SQVTM, CDR2 ANQGSEA. The CDR3 consists of 14 residues. In nucleotides, the CDR3 is TGCAGCGTTTCCATTAGCCGTGGGAACAATGAGCAGTTCTTC. The encoded protein is CSVSISRGNNEQFF.

This clone was detected only a few times. The rearrangement joins TRBV30 to TRBJ1-2, with no clear D. CDR3 size: 17 residues. V lost 3 bases and J 4 bases, leaving 24 bases between the germline ends. CDR1 is GTSNPN, CDR2 SVGIG, per germline (reference sequence). The CDR3 sequence: CAWRKGFTMAYGYGYTF. CDR3 in DNA: TGTGCCTGGAGGAAAGGGTTTACTATGGCTTATGGCTATGGCTACACCTTC.

The chain combines TRBV7-9 with TRBJ1-2; no firm D call. This CDR3 region has 13 residues. Germline CDR1 and CDR2: SEHNR and FQNEAQ (reference sequence). V was shortened by 1 base and J by 7 bases, with 10 bases between the two germline ends. The CDR3 loop is CASSLDRVFGYTF. The CDR3 DNA reads as TGTGCCAGCAGCTTAGACAGAGTGTTTGGCTACACCTTC.

This chain connects TRBV7-2 to TRBJ1-1; possible D gene TRBD1, 5 bases. Germline V gene data show CDR1 as SGHTA and CDR2 as FQGNSA. The ends were cut back, 5 bases at V and 1 base at J, with 11 bases in the middle. The CDR3 has 14 residues. CDR3 protein: CASSPGATNTEAFF. The CDR3 nucleotides read TGTGCCAGCAGCCCCGGGGCGACGAACACTGAAGCTTTCTTT.

The chain is built from TRBV30 and TRBJ2-5, with 10 nucleotides matching TRBD1. Germline-derived CDR1 and CDR2 are GTSNPN and SVGIG (reference sequence). Trimming took 0 bases from V and 6 from J; bases not matched to a gene: 10. The CDR3 has 16 amino acids. As DNA, the CDR3 is TGTGCCTGGAGTGTAGGACAGGGGGTGATCGGAAAGACCCAGTACTTC. Translating gives CAWSVGQGVIGKTQYF.

The chain is built from TRBV7-9 and TRBJ2-7; D not resolved. V dropped 1 base and J dropped 2 bases, with 9 bases sitting between them. The germline V gene encodes CDR1 SEHNR and CDR2 FQNEAQ (reference sequence). This CDR3 region has 14 residues. CDR3 protein: CASSLVHGAYEQYF. Written as DNA, the CDR3 is TGTGCCAGCAGCTTAGTTCATGGAGCCTACGAGCAGTACTTC.

This clone appeared once. The chain uses TRBV7-9 and TRBJ2-5, with a tentative D call TRBD2 (6 bases). CDR1 SEHNR and CDR2 FQNEAQ come from the germline V gene (reference sequence). There are 14 residues in the CDR3. Deletions cut 5 bases from V and 7 bases from J, with 17 bases between. The CDR3 loop is CASSDGLPRGTQYF. CDR3 sequence (DNA): TGTGCCAGCAGCGATGGACTACCACGAGGGACCCAGTACTTC.

Remarks on this clone: An end of the junction differs from the germline gene, which may be a read error. The chain has TRBV7-8 and TRBJ1-2; D gene ambiguous. Germline lookup yields CDR1 SGHVS and CDR2 FQNEAQ. The CDR3 extends over 10 amino acids. Here the CDR3 reads CASSPLGSNF. DNA of the CDR3: TGTGCCAGCAGCCCCCTCGGGTCGAACTTC.

This clone was found a few times. The chain joins TRBV29-1 to TRBJ1-3, with TRBD1 matching over 11 bases. CDR3 length: 14 residues. Trimming took 1 base from V and 5 from J; bases not matched to a gene: 1. Germline V gene data show CDR1 as SQVTM and CDR2 as ANQGSEA. The CDR3 coding sequence is TGCAGCGTTGAAGGGACAGGGGGCCGAAACACCATATATTTT. It specifies CSVEGTGGRNTIYF. The whole variable domain, remainder taken from reference TRBV29-1 and TRBJ1-3, is SAVISQKPSRDICQRGTSLTIQCQVDSQVTMMFWYRQQPGQSLTLIATANQGSEATYESGFVIDKFPISRPNLTFSTLTVSNMSPEDSSIYLCSVEGTGGRNTIYFGEGSWLTVV.

The genes are TRBV25-1 and TRBJ2-3; D gene unclear. This CDR3 is 14 amino acids long. Germline CDR1 and CDR2: MGHDK and SYGVNS. V lost 4 bases and J 0 bases, leaving 8 bases between the germline ends. The CDR3 DNA is TGTGCCAGCAGTGGTCTGGGGAGCACAGATACGCAGTATTTT. Translation: CASSGLGSTDTQYF. The variable domain in full, with the rest retrieved from reference TRBV25-1 and TRBJ2-3, is EADIYQTPRYLVIGTGKKITLECSQTMGHDKMYWYQQDPGMELHLIHYSYGVNSTEKGDLSSESTVSRIRTEHFPLTLESARPSHTSQYLCASSGLGSTDTQYFGPGTRLTVL.

This sequence joins TRBV20-1 and TRBJ2-7; a weak D match, TRBD2 (5 bases). Germline-derived CDR1 and CDR2 are DFQATT and SNEGSKA (reference sequence). This CDR3 has 11 residues. V lost 5 bases and J 8 bases, leaving 13 bases between the germline ends. The DNA for the CDR3 is TGCAGTGCTTCCGTGAGGGATAAGCAGTACTTC. Its translation is CSASVRDKQYF.

V gene TRBV2 combines with J gene TRBJ1-5; tentatively, D is TRBD1 (5 bases). CDR1 and CDR2 (germline): SNHLY, FYNNEI. The CDR3 is 17 residues long. Trimming pared 6 bases from V and 4 bases from J, leaving 22 bases between. CDR3 DNA sequence: TGTGCCAGCAGCAAAGCAGGGTCGGGAGCCCGAAATCAGCCCCAGCATTTT. This translates into CASSKAGSGARNQPQHF.

This clone was found a few times. The genes are TRBV5-1 and TRBJ1-1, with D hard to call. CDR1 is SGHRS and CDR2 is YFSETQ in the germline V gene. The CDR3 sequence is 12 residues long. V lost 0 bases, J lost 3 bases, and 3 bases lay in between. The CDR3 is CASSLDYTEAFF. As DNA, the CDR3 is TGCGCCAGCAGCTTGGACTACACTGAAGCTTTCTTT.

The rearrangement uses TRBV19 and TRBJ2-3; 12 bases fit TRBD2. The CDR3 spans 15 residues. Germline CDR1 reads LNHDA; CDR2 reads SQIVND (reference sequence). V lost 4 bases and J lost 5; bases outside the gene matches: 4. The CDR3 coding sequence is TGTGCCAGTAGTACGGGACTAGCGGGCGAAGATACGCAGTATTTT. This translates into CASSTGLAGEDTQYF.

The chain carries TRBV29-1 and TRBJ2-2; possible D gene TRBD1, 5 bases. Trimming left V 4 bases short and J 9 bases short, with 15 bases between. This CDR3 is 13 amino acids long. Germline V CDR1 and CDR2: SQVTM, ANQGSEA. CDR3 in DNA: TGCAGCGTTGGGGGCAGGGCGTCTAGGGAGCTGTTTTTT. It codes for CSVGGRASRELFF.

The chain links TRBV10-2 to TRBJ2-3; no clear D. The germline CDR1 and CDR2 sequences are WSHSY and SAAADI. The CDR3 extends over 13 amino acids. The ends were cut back, 6 bases at V and 1 base at J, with 8 bases in the middle. The CDR3 loop reads CASRRLRTDTQYF. The CDR3 DNA reads TGCGCCAGCAGGCGACTGCGCACAGATACGCAGTATTTT.

The chain uses TRBV9 and TRBJ1-6; no definite D call. V shed 0 bases and J shed 7 bases, with 11 bases lying between them. This CDR3 has 15 residues. The V gene's germline CDR1 is SGDLS and CDR2 YYNGEE. CDR3 region: CASSVAKGWNSPLHF. In nucleotides, the CDR3 is TGTGCCAGCAGCGTAGCAAAGGGTTGGAATTCACCCCTCCACTTT.

Only a few counts were recorded for this clone. The V and J genes are TRBV9 and TRBJ2-1; 8 nucleotides match TRBD2. The CDR3 spans 15 residues. The V segment lost 2 bases and the J segment 5 bases; nucleotides outside the gene matches: 6. The V gene's germline CDR1 is SGDLS and CDR2 YYNGEE. DNA of the CDR3: TGTGCCAGCAGCGTGGTAGCGGGGCCCCACAATGAGCAGTTCTTC. It is translated as CASSVVAGPHNEQFF.

This clone has only a few counts. In DNA, the CDR3 is TGCGCCAGCAGCTTGGTGCTACAGGGAGGCAATGAGCAGTTCTTC. Encoded protein: CASSLVLQGGNEQFF. The chain recombines TRBV5-1 with TRBJ2-1; D may be TRBD1 or TRBD2 (6 bases each). This CDR3 is built from 15 residues. CDR1 SGHRS and CDR2 YFSETQ come from the germline V gene. Trimming cost V 0 bases and J 6 bases, with 13 bases left between them.

Regarding this clone: The same CDR3 can be traced to other DNA sequences in this sample. The genes are TRBV4-2 and TRBJ2-2; 12 positions agree with TRBD2. CDR3 length: 17 residues. Germline values: CDR1 LGHNA, CDR2 YNFKEQ. Germline trimming cut 3 bases from V and 4 bases from J; bases unmatched to any gene: 6. The CDR3 sequence is CASSQGGLAGLTGELFF. CDR3 DNA sequence: TGTGCCAGCAGCCAGGGAGGACTAGCGGGGCTCACCGGGGAGCTGTTTTTT.

V is TRBV19 and J is TRBJ1-6; 9 bases map to TRBD1. The V gene end was trimmed by 3 bases and the J gene end by 8 bases; junction bases not matched to a gene: 8. Germline V gene lookup returns CDR1 LNHDA and CDR2 SQIVND (reference sequence). The CDR3 sequence is 16 residues long. The CDR3 DNA follows: TGTGCCAGTAGTATGCAACGACAGGGGGGATATTCACCCCTCCACTTT. It encodes CASSMQRQGGYSPLHF.

V and J are TRBV15 and TRBJ2-3, with a tentative D call TRBD1 (6 bases). Between the trimmed V and J ends, which lost 8 bases and 7 bases, there was a span of 13 bases. This CDR3 is 12 amino acids long. The germline V gene encodes CDR1 LNHNV and CDR2 YYDKDF (reference sequence). The DNA of the CDR3 is TGTGCCACCCGACTACAGGGAAATACGCAGTATTTT. It encodes CATRLQGNTQYF.

The sample holds a few counts of this clone. This chain connects TRBV28 to TRBJ1-6; D not certain. The CDR3 runs 12 residues. The germline V gene has CDR1 MDHEN and CDR2 SYDVKM. The V and J ends lost 3 bases and 10 bases respectively, with 7 bases between them. CDR3 sequence: CASSLRASPLHF. In DNA, the CDR3 is TGTGCCAGCAGTTTGAGGGCATCACCCCTCCACTTT.

This clone showed up just a few times. The chain carries TRBV19 and TRBJ2-4, with D perhaps matching TRBD2 (6 bases). This CDR3 spans 11 amino acids. Germline CDR1 LNHDA, CDR2 SQIVND (reference sequence). Trimming removed 6 bases at V and 10 bases at J, with 10 bases between. The CDR3 here is CASRHGGIQYF. In nucleotides, the CDR3 is TGTGCCAGTAGGCACGGGGGAATTCAGTACTTC.

This chain uses TRBV7-8 with TRBJ1-5, with 7 bases fitting TRBD1. From germline, CDR1 is SGHVS and CDR2 FQNEAQ. The junction had 11 bases not matched to a gene; V was cut back by 5 bases and J by 7 bases. CDR3 length: 15 amino acids. CDR3 residues: CASSVETGSEQPQHF. The CDR3 DNA is TGTGCCAGCAGCGTAGAGACAGGGTCGGAGCAGCCCCAGCATTTT.